A single sample is the source of the 4 T cell receptor beta chains below, sequenced in a study of CD8 T cells in Susac syndrome. Random-hexamer reverse transcription was applied to about 0.45 to 1 ug RNA. Each CDR3 protein is one row after TCRdb ran MiXCR on the immunoSEQ multiplex PCR reads. The sample yields about 400,000 distinct CDR3 sequences, 75% to 90% seen once. Sequenced: CD8+ T cells from PBMCs. These receptors came from a human donor with multiple sclerosis.

The chain links TRBV19 to TRBJ2-3; 8 positions match TRBD2. Germline V gene sequence: CDR1 LNHDA, CDR2 SQIVND (reference sequence). With 5 bases clipped from V and 6 bases from J, the junction kept 10 bases outside the gene matches. The CDR3 sequence is 15 residues long. CDR3 sequence (DNA): TGTGCCAGTAGTCGGGGGGGCTTCGTTGGGGATACGCAGTATTTT. This encodes CASSRGGFVGDTQYF.

The V and J genes are TRBV30 and TRBJ1-3; D gene unclear. This CDR3 has 16 residues. Germline V gene data show CDR1 as GTSNPN and CDR2 as SVGIG (reference sequence). V was clipped by 5 bases and J by 0 bases, with 17 bases between them. The chain's CDR3 is CAWANGVRSSGNTIYF. The DNA for the CDR3 is TGTGCCTGGGCAAATGGCGTAAGATCCTCTGGAAACACCATATATTTT.

This sequence joins TRBV5-1 and TRBJ2-3, with no clear D. The germline V gene encodes CDR1 SGHRS and CDR2 YFSETQ. V was cut by 0 bases and J by 2 bases, with 7 bases left in between. The CDR3 extends over 14 amino acids. This CDR3 is CASSLEEVTDTQYF. CDR3 nucleotides: TGCGCCAGCAGCTTGGAAGAGGTCACAGATACGCAGTATTTT.

V usage is TRBV19 and J usage is TRBJ2-7; TRBD1 agrees at 9 bases. Germline V lookup: CDR1 LNHDA, CDR2 SQIVND (reference sequence). J was trimmed by 0 bases and V by 5 bases; bases with no gene match: 5. The CDR3 is made up of 15 amino acids. The CDR3 DNA sequence: TGTGCCAGTAGTCCGGGACAGGGTCTCTCCTACGAGCAGTACTTC. Its translation: CASSPGQGLSYEQYF.